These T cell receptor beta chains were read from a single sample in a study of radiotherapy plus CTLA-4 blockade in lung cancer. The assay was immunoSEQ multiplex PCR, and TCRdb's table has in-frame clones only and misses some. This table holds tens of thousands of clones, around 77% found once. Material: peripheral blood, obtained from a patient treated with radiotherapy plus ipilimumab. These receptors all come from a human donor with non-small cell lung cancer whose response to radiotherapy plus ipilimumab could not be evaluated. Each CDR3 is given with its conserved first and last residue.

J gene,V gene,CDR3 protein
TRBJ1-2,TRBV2,CASKETRTGYGYTF
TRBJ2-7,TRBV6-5,CASSYSAQGAYEQYF
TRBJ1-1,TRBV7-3,CASSLKRGGQGFF
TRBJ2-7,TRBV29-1,CSVDATGQGYEQYF
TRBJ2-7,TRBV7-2,CASSFRSGGSYEQYF
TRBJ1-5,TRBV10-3,CAISERNQPQHF
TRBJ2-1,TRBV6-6,CASSAQQGSSYNEQFF
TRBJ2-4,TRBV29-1,CTGQEKNIQYF
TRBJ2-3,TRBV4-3,CASSQETSGESTDTQYF
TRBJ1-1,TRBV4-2,CASSRDRVEAFF
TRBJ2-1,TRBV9,CASSLRSGASSYNEQFF
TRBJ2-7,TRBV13,CASSRGQGANEQYF
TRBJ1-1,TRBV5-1,CASTMTGQNTEAFF
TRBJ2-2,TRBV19,CASIRDSYTGELFF
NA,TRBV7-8,CASSRTSGSYEQYF
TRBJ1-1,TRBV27,CASSLGTGVGDTEAFF
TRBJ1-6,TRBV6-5,CASSYYRDTRSPLHF
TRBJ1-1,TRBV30,CAWSVEGKKGEAFF
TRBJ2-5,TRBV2,CAIISGGDQETQYF
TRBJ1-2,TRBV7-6,CASSLGQLRGYGYTF
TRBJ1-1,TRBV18,CASSPMTGGAEAFF
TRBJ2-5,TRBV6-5,CASSYRTRTETQYF
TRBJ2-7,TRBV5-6,CASSGKGDRGSYEQYF
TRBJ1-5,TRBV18,CASSQSTGRNQPQHF
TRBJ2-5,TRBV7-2,CASSPFGEEGTQYF